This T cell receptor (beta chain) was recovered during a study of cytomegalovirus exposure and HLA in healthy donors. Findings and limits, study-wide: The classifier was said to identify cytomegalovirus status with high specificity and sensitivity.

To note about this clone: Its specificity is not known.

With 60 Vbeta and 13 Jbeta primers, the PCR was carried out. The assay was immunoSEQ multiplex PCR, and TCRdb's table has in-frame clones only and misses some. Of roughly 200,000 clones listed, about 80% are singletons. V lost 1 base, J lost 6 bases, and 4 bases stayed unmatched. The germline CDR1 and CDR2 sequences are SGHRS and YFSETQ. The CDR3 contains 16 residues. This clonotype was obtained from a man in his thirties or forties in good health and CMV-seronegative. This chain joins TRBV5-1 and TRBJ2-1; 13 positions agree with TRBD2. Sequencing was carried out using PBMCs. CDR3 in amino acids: CASSLTSGRAGNEQFF. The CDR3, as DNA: TGCGCCAGCAGCTTGACTAGCGGGAGGGCCGGCAATGAGCAGTTCTTC.